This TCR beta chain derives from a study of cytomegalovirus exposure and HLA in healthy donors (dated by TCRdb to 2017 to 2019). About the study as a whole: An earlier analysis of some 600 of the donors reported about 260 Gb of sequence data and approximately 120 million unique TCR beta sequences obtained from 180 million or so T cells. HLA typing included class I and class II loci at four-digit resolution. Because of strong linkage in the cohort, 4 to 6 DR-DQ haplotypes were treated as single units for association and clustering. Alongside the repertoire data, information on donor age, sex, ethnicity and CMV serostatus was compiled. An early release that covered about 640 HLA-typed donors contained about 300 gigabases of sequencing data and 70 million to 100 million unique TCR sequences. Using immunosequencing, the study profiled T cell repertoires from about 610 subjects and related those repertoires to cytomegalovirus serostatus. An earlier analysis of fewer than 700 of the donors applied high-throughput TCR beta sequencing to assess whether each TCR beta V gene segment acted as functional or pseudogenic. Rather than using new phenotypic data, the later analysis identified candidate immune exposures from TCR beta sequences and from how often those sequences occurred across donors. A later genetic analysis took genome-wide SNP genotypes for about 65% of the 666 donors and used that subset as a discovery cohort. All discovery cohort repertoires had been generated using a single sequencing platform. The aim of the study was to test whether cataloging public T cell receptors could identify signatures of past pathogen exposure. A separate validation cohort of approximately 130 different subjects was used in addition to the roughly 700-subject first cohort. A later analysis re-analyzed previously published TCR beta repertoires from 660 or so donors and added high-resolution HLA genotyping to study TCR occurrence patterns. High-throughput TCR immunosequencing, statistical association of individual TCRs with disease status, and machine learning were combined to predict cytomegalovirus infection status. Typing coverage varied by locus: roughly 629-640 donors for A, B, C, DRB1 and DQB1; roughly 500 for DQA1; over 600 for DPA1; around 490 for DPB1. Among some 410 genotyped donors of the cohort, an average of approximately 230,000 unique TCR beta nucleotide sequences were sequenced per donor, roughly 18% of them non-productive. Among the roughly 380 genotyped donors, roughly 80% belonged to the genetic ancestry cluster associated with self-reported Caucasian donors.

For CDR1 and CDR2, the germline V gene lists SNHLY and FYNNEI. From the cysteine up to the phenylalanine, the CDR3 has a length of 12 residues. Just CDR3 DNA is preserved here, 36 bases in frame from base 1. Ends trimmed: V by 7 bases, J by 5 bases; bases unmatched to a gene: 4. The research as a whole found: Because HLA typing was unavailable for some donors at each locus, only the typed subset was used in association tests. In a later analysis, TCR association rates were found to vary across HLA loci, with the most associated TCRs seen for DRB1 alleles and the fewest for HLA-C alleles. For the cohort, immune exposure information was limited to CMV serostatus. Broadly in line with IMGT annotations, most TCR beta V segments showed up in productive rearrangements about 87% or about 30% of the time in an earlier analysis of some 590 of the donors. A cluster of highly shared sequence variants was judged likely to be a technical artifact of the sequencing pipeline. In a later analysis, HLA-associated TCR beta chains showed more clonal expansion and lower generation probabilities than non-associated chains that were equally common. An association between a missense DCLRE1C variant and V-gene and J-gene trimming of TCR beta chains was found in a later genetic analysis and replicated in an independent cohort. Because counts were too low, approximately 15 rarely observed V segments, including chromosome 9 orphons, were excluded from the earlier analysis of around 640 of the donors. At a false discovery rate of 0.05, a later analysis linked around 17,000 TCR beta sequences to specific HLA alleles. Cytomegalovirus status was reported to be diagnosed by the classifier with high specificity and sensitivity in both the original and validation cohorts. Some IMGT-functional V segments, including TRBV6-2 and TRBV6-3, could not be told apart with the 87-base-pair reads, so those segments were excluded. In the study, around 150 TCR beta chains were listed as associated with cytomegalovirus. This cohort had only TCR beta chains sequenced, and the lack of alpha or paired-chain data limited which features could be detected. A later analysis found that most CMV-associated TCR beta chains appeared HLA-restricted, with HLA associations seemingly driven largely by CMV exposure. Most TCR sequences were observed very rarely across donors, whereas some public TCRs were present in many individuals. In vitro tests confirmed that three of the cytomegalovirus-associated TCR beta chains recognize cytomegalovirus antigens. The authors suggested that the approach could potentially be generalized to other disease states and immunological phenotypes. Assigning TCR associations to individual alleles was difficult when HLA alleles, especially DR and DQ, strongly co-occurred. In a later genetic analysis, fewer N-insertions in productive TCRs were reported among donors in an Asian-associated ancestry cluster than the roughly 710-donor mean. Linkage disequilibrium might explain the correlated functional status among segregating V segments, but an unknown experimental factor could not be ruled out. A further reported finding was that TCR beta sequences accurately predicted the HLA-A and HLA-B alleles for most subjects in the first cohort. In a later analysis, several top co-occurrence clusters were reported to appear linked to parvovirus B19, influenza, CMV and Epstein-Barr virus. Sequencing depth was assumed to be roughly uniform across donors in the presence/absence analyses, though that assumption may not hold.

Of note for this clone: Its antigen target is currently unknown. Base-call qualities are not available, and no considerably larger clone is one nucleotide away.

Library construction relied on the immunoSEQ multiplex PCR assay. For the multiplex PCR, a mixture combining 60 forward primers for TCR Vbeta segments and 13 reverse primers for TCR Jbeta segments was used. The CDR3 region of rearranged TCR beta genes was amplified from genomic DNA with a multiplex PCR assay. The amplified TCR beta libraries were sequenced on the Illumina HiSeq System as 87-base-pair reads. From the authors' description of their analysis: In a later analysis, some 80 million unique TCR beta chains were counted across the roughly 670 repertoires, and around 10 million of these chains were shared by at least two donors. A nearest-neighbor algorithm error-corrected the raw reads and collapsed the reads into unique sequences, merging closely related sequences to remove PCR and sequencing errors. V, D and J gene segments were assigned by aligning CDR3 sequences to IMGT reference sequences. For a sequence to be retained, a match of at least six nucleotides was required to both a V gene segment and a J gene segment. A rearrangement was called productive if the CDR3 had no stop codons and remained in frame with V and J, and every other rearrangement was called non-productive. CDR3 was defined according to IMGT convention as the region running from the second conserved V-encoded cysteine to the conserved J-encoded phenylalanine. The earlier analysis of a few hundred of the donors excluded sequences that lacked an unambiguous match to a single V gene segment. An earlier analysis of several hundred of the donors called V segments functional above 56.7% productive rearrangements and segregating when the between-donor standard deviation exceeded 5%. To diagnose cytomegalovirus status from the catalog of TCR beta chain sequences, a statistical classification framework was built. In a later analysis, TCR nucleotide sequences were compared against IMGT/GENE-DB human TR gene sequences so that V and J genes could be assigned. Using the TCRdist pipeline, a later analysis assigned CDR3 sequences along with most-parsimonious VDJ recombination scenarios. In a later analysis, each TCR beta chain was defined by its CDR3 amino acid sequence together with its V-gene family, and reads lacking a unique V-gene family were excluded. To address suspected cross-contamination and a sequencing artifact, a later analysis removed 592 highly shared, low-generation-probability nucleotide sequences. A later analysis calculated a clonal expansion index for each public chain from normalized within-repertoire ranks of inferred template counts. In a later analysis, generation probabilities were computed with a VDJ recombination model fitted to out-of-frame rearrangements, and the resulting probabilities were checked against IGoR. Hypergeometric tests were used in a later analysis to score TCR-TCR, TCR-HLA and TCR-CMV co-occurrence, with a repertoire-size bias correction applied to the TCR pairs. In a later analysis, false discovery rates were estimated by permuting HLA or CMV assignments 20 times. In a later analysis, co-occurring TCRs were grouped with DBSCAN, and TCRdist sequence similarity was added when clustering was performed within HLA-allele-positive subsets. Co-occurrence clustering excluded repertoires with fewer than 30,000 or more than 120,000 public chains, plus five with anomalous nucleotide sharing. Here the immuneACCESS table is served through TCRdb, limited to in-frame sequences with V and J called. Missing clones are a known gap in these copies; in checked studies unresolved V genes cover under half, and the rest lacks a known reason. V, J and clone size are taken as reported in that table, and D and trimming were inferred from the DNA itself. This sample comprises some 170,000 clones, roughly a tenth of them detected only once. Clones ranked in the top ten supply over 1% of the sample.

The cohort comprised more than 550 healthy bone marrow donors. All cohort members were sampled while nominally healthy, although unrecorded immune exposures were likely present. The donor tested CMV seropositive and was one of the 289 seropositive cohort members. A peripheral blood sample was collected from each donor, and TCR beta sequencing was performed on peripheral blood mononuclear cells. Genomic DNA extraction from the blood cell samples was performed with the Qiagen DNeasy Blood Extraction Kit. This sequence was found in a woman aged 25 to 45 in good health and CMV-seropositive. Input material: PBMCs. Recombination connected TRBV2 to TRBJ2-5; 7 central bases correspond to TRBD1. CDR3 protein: CASTTGQETQYF. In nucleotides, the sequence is TGTGCCAGCACTACGGGACAGGAGACCCAGTACTTC.